What follows describes a single T cell receptor (beta chain). Its specificity is not known. The CDR3 loop spans 15 amino acids. In germline, CDR1 is SGHTA, CDR2 FQGNSA. With 1 base clipped from V and 4 bases from J, the junction kept 2 bases outside the gene matches. This entry is derived from a study of PD-1 blockade in classical Hodgkin lymphoma. Across the study: Patients were dosed intravenously with nivolumab at 3 mg/kg every 2 weeks. Study-level results: Nivolumab starters within 1 year of ASCT were excluded.

The assay was immunoSEQ multiplex PCR, and TCRdb's table has in-frame clones only and misses some. Here the sample spans tens of thousands of clones, approximately 92% being singletons. Time point given: cycle 4 day 1 (C4D1), after more than 5 weeks of nivolumab. All the patients suffered relapse after autologous stem cell transplantation, and brentuximab vedotin exposure differed. Classification of best responses gave complete response, partial response or progressive disease. The receptor was isolated from a human donor with classical Hodgkin lymphoma. The chain combines TRBV7-2 with TRBJ2-1; 9 nucleotides line up with TRBD1. Specimen: peripheral blood mononuclear cells (PBMCs), collected before the fourth cycle of nivolumab. The CDR3 nucleotides read TGTGCCAGCAGCTTAGGACAGGGGGGGTACAATGAGCAGTTCTTC. This gives the protein CASSLGQGGYNEQFF.